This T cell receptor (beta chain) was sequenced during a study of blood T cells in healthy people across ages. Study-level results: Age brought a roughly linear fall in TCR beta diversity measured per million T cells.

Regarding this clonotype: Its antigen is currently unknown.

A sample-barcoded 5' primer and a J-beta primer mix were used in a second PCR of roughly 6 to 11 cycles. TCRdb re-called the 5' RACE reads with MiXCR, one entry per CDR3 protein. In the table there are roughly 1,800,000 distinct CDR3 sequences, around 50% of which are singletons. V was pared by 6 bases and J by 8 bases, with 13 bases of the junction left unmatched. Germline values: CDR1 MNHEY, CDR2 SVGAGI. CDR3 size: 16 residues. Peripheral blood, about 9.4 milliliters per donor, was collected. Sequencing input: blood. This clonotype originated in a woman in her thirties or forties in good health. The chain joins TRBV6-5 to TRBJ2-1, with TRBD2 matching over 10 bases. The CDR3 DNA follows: TGTGCCAGCAGGAGATTAAGCGGGGGGGCGAGCGATGAGCAGTTCTTC. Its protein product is CASRRLSGGASDEQFF.